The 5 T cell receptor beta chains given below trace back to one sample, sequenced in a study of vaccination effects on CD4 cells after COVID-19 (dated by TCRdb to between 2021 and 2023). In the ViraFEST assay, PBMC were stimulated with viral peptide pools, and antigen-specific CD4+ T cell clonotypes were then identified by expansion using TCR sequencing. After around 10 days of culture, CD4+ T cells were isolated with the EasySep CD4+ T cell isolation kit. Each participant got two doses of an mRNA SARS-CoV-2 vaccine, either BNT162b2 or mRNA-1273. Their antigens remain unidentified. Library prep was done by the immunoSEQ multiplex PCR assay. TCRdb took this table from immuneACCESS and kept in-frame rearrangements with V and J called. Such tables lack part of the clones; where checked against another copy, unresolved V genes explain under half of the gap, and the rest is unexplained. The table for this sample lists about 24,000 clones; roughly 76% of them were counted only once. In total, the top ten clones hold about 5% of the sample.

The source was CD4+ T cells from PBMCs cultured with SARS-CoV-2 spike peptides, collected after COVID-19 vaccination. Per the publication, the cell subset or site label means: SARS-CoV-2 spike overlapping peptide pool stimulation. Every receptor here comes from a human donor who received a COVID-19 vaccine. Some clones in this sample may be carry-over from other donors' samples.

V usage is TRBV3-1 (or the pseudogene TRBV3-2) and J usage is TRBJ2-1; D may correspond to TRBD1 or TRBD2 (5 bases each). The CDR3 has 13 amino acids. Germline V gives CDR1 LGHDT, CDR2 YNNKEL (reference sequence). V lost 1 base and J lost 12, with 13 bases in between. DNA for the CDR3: TGTGCCAGCAGCCAAGGGGACGGCCTAAGGCAGTTCTTC. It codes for CASSQGDGLRQFF.

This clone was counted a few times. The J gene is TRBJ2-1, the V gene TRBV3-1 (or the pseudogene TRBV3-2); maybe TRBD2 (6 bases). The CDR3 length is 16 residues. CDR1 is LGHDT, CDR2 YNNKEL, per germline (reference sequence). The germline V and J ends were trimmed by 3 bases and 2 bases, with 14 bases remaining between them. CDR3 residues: CASSQRGAGPYNEQFF. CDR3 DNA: TGTGCCAGCAGCCAGAGGGGAGCGGGCCCCTACAATGAGCAGTTCTTC.

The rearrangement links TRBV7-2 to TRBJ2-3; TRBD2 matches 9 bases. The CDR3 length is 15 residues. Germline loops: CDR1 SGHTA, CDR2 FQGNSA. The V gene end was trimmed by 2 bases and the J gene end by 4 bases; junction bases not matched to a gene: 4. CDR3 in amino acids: CASSLRAGGPDTQYF. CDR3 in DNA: TGTGCCAGCAGCTTACGGGCGGGGGGGCCAGATACGCAGTATTTT. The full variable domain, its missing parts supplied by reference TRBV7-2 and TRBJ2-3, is GAGVSQSPSNKVTEKGKDVELRCDPISGHTALYWYRQSLGQGLEFLIYFQGNSAPDKSGLPSDRFSAERTGGSVSTLTIQRTQQEDSAVYLCASSLRAGGPDTQYFGPGTRLTVL.

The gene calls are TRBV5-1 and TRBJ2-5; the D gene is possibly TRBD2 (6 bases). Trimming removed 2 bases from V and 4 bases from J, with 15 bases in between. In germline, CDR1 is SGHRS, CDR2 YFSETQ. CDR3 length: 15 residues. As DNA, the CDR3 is TGCGCCAGCAGCTTCGCCTCGGGAGAGGGAGAGACCCAGTACTTC. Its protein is CASSFASGEGETQYF.

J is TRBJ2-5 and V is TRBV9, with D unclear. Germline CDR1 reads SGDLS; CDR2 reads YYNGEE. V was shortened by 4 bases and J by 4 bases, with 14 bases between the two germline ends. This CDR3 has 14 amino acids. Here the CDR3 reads CASSPGSRAETQYF. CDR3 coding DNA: TGTGCCAGCAGCCCTGGTTCTAGGGCAGAGACCCAGTACTTC.